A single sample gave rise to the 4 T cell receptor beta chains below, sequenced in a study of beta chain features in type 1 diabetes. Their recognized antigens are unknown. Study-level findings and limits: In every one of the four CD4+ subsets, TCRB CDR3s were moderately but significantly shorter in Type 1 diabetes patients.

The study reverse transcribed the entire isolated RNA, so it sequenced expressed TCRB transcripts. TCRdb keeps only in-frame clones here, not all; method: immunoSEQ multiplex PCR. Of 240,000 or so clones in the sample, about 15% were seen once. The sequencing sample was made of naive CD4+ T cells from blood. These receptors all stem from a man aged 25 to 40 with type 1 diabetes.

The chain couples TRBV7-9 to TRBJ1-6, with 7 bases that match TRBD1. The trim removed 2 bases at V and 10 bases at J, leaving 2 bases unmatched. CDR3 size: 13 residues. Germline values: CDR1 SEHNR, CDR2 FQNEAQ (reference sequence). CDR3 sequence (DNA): TGTGCCAGCAGCTTACAGGGGGACTCACCCCTCCACTTT. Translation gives CASSLQGDSPLHF.

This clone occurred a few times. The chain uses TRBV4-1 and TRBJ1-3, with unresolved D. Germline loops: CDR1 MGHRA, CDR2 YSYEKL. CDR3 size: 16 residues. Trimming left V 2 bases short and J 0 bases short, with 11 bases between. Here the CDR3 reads CASSQSWTSSGNTIYF. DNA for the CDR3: TGCGCCAGCAGCCAATCGTGGACTAGCTCTGGAAACACCATATATTTT.

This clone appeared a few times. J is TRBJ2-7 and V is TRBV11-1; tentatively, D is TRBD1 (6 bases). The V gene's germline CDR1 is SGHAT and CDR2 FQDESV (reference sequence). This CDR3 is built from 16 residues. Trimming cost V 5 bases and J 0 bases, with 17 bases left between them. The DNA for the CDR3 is TGTGCCAGCAGCCCCCGAGGGGGTCGTGGCTCCTACGAGCAGTACTTC. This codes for CASSPRGGRGSYEQYF.

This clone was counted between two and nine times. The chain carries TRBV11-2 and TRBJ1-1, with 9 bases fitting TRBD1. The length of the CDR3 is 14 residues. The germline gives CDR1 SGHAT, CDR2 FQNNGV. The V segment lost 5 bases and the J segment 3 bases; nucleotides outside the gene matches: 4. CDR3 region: CASSPWDRDTEAFF. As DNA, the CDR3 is TGTGCCAGCAGCCCCTGGGACAGGGACACTGAAGCTTTCTTT.